This TCR beta chain derives from a study of T cell repertoires in cytomegalovirus infection. As for the study in general: Recently identified HLA-C-restricted CMV epitopes were used, and well-studied HLA-B-restricted CMV epitopes were used as well. CMV infection together with matching HLA type was indicated by public TCR beta signatures. Overall study results and limits: Identification of carriers of CMV plus the relevant HLA was achieved through cumulative public TCR beta family frequency. In two of eight donors, the top clonotype was HLA-C-restricted CMV-specific.

This CDR3 has 15 residues. V was clipped by 10 bases and J by 3 bases, with 19 bases between them. Germline V gene data show CDR1 as MNHEY and CDR2 as SMNVEV (reference sequence). Via MiXCR, TCRdb re-called the reads, giving one row per CDR3 protein. The sample records a few hundred thousand distinct CDR3 sequences, 33% being singletons. On this clonotype: Its cognate antigen is unknown.

This chain links TRBV27 with TRBJ1-5; D might be TRBD1 (5 bases). The source was cultured PBMCs, collected from culture after CMV antigen stimulation. This TCR was sampled from a human donor in good health (CMV status not recorded). Some clones in this sample may be carry-over from other donors' samples. CDR3 sequence (DNA): TGTGCCACCATCAGGGTTACGGGATACAATCAGCCCCAGCATTTT. Its translation: CATIRVTGYNQPQHF.